The entry below gives a single T cell receptor beta chain sequence along with its context. These data come from a study of blood T cell repertoires in COVID-19. Study as a whole: Donors in the United States, Italy and Spain gave samples during acute or convalescent COVID-19.

Enrollees, about 18 to 95 years old, lived in 24 US areas. The germline CDR1 and CDR2 sequences are MNHEY and SVGAGI. Unmatched junction bases numbered 9, after V lost 4 bases and J lost 1 base. The CDR3 covers 16 residues. Per the study methods: From reference gene primer amplification, estimates of nucleated cell counts were derived. Generated by immunoSEQ multiplex PCR, the TCRdb table keeps only in-frame clones and is missing some. Clone size and V and J calls were adopted from that table, with D and trimming inferred from the DNA. The profile shows about 270,000 clones, approximately 90% of them singletons.

The receptor comes from a woman in her forties or fifties who had recovered from COVID-19. The rearrangement joins TRBV6-5 to TRBJ1-1; 7 nucleotides agree with TRBD1. What was sequenced was PBMCs or T cells enriched from blood (not recorded which). DNA for the CDR3: TGTGCCAGCAGTTCAAGAGGGGCAGGGGGGAACACTGAAGCTTTCTTT. It specifies CASSSRGAGGNTEAFF.